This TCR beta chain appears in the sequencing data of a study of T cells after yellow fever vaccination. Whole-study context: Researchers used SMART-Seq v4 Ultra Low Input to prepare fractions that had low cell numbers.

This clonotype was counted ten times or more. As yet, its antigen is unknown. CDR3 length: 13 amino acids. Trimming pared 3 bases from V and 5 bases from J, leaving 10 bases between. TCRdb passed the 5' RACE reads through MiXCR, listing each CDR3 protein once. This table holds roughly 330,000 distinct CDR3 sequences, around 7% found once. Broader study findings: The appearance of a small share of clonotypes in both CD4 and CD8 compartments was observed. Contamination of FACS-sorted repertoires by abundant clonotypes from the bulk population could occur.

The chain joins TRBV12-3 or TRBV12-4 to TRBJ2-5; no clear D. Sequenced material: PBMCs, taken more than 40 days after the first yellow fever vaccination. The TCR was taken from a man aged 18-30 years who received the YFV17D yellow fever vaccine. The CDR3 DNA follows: TGTGCCAGCAGTTTCGTGCCCGAGGAGACCCAGTACTTC. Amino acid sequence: CASSFVPEETQYF.